This T cell receptor (beta chain) derives from a study of regulatory T cells in long-lasting Graves disease. Findings and caveats of the study: Newly diagnosed disease favored TRBV20-1 and TRBJ2-1 over persistent disease.

In the case of this clonotype: The target antigen is unknown.

Noted time point: persistent/refractory GD, antithyroid drugs over 5 years with positive TRAb. RNA extracted from PBMCs served as the sequencing template. The V gene's germline CDR1 is SQVTM and CDR2 ANQGSEA. This CDR3 is built from 18 residues. V was clipped by 0 bases and J by 4 bases, with 23 bases between them. TCR beta libraries were built with iRepertoire HTBI primers and Arm-PCR of CDR3 regions. Per the original methods: Identified segments across samples numbered approximately 62 TRBV and 14 to 15 TRBJ. TCRdb passed the multiplex PCR reads through MiXCR, listing each CDR3 protein once. The V and J calls follow TCRdb's processing rather than the paper's. In the table there are about 470,000 distinct CDR3 sequences, less than 25% of which are singletons.

The material sequenced was peripheral blood mononuclear cells (PBMCs), taken when the disease was refractory, from a patient treated with antithyroid drugs. V is TRBV29-1 and J is TRBJ2-3; D is ambiguous. This TCR was recovered from a female donor with Graves disease. CDR3 nucleotides: TGCAGCGTTGAAGATTGGGTCAGTGGAACGAGTGACGCAGATACGCAGTATTTT. It specifies CSVEDWVSGTSDADTQYF.